The 15 T cell receptor beta chains below come from one sample, sequenced in a study of blood T cell repertoires in COVID-19 (dated by TCRdb to 2018 to 2020). Library preparation was by the immunoSEQ multiplex PCR assay. Sourced from immuneACCESS, this table was stored by TCRdb with only in-frame sequences that have V and J called. A share of the clones is absent; for the studies checked, an unresolved V gene accounts for under half, and the remainder has no known explanation. Within this sample are about 130,000 clones, with approximately 81% of them counted one time only. 6% of the sample lies in the top ten. Sequencing was performed on peripheral blood. Receptors were obtained from an elderly man with COVID-19, enrolled during active disease.

The chain links TRBV9 to TRBJ1-2, with 12 positions matching TRBD1. The CDR3 loop spans 19 amino acids. Germline V gives CDR1 SGDLS, CDR2 YYNGEE. With V trimmed by 0 bases and J by 3 bases, 12 bases remained unmatched. CDR3 nucleotides: TGTGCCAGCAGCGTAGGGGTCCGGGACAGGGGGCAGAGTGACTATGGCTACACCTTC. It encodes CASSVGVRDRGQSDYGYTF.

This sequence joins TRBV7-2 and TRBJ2-4; the match to TRBD2 covers 8 bases. The CDR3 extends over 16 amino acids. Trimming at V came to 5 bases and at J to 3 bases, leaving 9 bases not matched to a gene. Germline CDR1 is SGHTA and CDR2 is FQGNSA. This CDR3 is CASSGRAGVVKNIQYF. In DNA form, the CDR3 reads TGTGCCAGCAGCGGGCGAGCGGGAGTGGTCAAAAACATTCAGTACTTC.

This chain joins TRBV6-2 or TRBV6-3 and TRBJ2-1; 8 bases match TRBD2. CDR1 is MNHEY and CDR2 is SVGEGT in the germline V gene. V lost 5 bases to trimming and J lost 8 bases; unmatched junction nucleotides: 11. This CDR3 has 15 residues. CDR3 loop: CASSPGGGRNHEQFF. The CDR3, as DNA: TGTGCCAGCAGTCCCGGGGGGGGGCGAAACCATGAGCAGTTCTTC.

V gene TRBV7-3 combines with J gene TRBJ2-1; D gene ambiguous. CDR1 is SGHTA and CDR2 is FQGTGA in the germline V gene. This CDR3 has 14 amino acids. Trimming took 2 bases from V and 4 from J, leaving 9 bases between them. CDR3 loop: CASSLGPGYNEQFF. CDR3 coding DNA: TGTGCCAGCAGCTTAGGGCCCGGATACAATGAGCAGTTCTTC. Based on the CDR3 plus reference TRBV7-3 and TRBJ2-1, the full variable domain is GAGVSQTPSNKVTEKGKYVELRCDPISGHTALYWYRQSLGQGPEFLIYFQGTGAADDSGLPNDRFFAVRPEGSVSTLKIQRTERGDSAVYLCASSLGPGYNEQFFGPGTRLTVL.

This clone has just one count. The gene calls are TRBV28 and TRBJ2-6; perhaps TRBD1 as D (7 bases). CDR3 length: 16 residues. Trimming removed 4 bases from V and 4 bases from J, with 14 bases in between. Germline loops: CDR1 MDHEN, CDR2 SYDVKM. For the CDR3, the DNA is TGTGCCAGCAGTTCCCCAGGGGGGTTAGGGGCCAACGTCCTGACTTTC. Protein product: CASSSPGGLGANVLTF.

The chain carries TRBV24-1 and TRBJ2-3, with 8 bases fitting TRBD1. After removal of 5 bases from V and 4 bases from J, the junction contained 4 bases not matched to a gene. Germline-derived CDR1 and CDR2 are KGHDR and SFDVKD. This CDR3 is built from 14 residues. CDR3 in amino acids: CATSVTGGADTQYF. The CDR3 DNA sequence: TGTGCCACCAGTGTTACAGGGGGAGCAGATACGCAGTATTTT.

This clone was picked up a small number of times. CDR3 nucleotide sequence: TGTGCCAGCAGTCAGCCGGCAGGTAGGAATGAGCAGTTCTTC. Protein: CASSQPAGRNEQFF. This rearrangement joins TRBV6-5 to TRBJ2-1; no reliable D call. CDR3 length: 14 amino acids. With 5 bases removed from V and 7 bases from J, the gap between germline ends came to 15 bases. Germline values: CDR1 MNHEY, CDR2 SVGAGI.

A remark on this clone: The germline gene is not matched at one end of the junction; a read error may be the cause. This same CDR3 is encoded by further DNA sequences in the sample. The V call is TRBV10-3, the J call TRBJ1-2; TRBD1 might be the D (6 bases). This CDR3 region has 12 residues. Germline V gene sequence: CDR1 ENHRY, CDR2 SYGVKD. CDR3 region: CAISVQGNGYTF. CDR3 DNA: TGTGCCATTAGTGTACAGGGTAATGGCTACACCTTC.

The rearrangement links TRBV12-5 to TRBJ2-7; 11 bases fit TRBD1. The CDR3 length is 14 residues. V lost 4 bases, J lost 2 bases, and 1 base stayed unmatched. The germline gives CDR1 LGHNT, CDR2 FRNRAP. CDR3 loop: CASGWGQGAYEQYF. CDR3 sequence (DNA): TGTGCTAGTGGTTGGGGACAGGGGGCCTACGAGCAGTACTTC. Looking up the rest from reference TRBV12-5 and TRBJ2-7 gives the full variable domain: DARVTQTPRHKVTEMGQEVTMRCQPILGHNTVFWYRQTMMQGLELLAYFRNRAPLDDSGMPKDRFSAEMPDATLATLKIQPSEPRDSAVYFCASGWGQGAYEQYFGPGTRLTVT.

The V call is TRBV24-1, the J call TRBJ2-7, with 11 nucleotides matching TRBD1. CDR1 and CDR2 (germline): KGHDR, SFDVKD. The CDR3 runs to 14 residues. The V and J ends lost 11 bases and 5 bases, in that order; junction bases with no gene match: 10. CDR3 nucleotide sequence: TGTGCCATTCCAAAGGACAGGGGGCCCCACGAGCAGTACTTC. Amino acids: CAIPKDRGPHEQYF.

This chain uses TRBV6-2 or TRBV6-3 with TRBJ2-4; D perhaps matches TRBD1 (5 bases). The CDR3 has 16 amino acids. V lost 0 bases, J lost 3 bases, and 12 bases lay in between. Germline CDR1 reads MNHEY; CDR2 reads SVGEGT. CDR3 sequence (DNA): TGTGCCAGCAGTTACTCGCCAGGGTCGGGCAAAAACATTCAGTACTTC. Protein: CASSYSPGSGKNIQYF.

This chain joins TRBV28 and TRBJ2-7; 7 nucleotides match TRBD1. V shed 5 bases and J 3 bases; nucleotides not matched to a gene: 10. The germline V gene encodes CDR1 MDHEN and CDR2 SYDVKM. The CDR3 covers 15 residues. The CDR3 region is CASSIGGRSGYEQYF. The CDR3, as DNA: TGTGCCAGCAGTATAGGGGGCCGGAGCGGCTACGAGCAGTACTTC. Together with reference TRBV28 and TRBJ2-7, the CDR3 gives the full variable domain: DVKVTQSSRYLVKRTGEKVFLECVQDMDHENMFWYRQDPGLGLRLIYFSYDVKMKEKGDIPEGYSVSREKKERFSLILESASTNQTSMYLCASSIGGRSGYEQYFGPGTRLTVT.

This clone was detected only a few times. The CDR3 DNA is TGTGCCAGCAGCTTAGGAGGAGGGGTCGAGCAGTACTTC. Protein product: CASSLGGGVEQYF. V is TRBV11-3 and J is TRBJ2-7; weak D call: TRBD2 (6 bases). Trimming removed 1 base from V and 6 bases from J, with 10 bases in between. The CDR3 has 13 amino acids. The germline CDR1 and CDR2 sequences are SGHNT and YENEEA.

This sequence joins TRBV4-3 and TRBJ2-3, with a tentative D call TRBD1 (6 bases). This CDR3 is built from 14 residues. Germline-derived CDR1 and CDR2 are LGHNA and YSLEER. Trimming left V 4 bases short and J 2 bases short, with 10 bases between. The CDR3 loop is CASSREGDTDTQYF. As DNA, the CDR3 is TGCGCCAGCAGCCGTGAGGGGGACACAGATACGCAGTATTTT.

The chain couples TRBV5-1 to TRBJ2-1, with 15 bases lining up with TRBD2. Germline CDR1 and CDR2: SGHRS and YFSETQ. There are 18 residues in the CDR3. V lost 3 bases and J lost 6; bases outside the gene matches: 10. The CDR3 sequence is CASSSTGLAGGQSNEQFF. In DNA form, the CDR3 reads TGCGCCAGCAGCTCGACGGGACTAGCGGGAGGCCAGTCCAATGAGCAGTTCTTC.